A single sample gave rise to the 30 T cell receptor beta chains below, sequenced in a study of blood T cell repertoires in COVID-19. The assay was immunoSEQ multiplex PCR, and TCRdb's table has in-frame clones only and misses some. Of 55,000 to 75,000 clones listed, around nine tenths are singletons. Material for sequencing was peripheral blood. Source of these receptors: a human donor with active COVID-19. The donor label of this sample is uncertain.

This chain links TRBV7-9 with TRBJ2-1; 8 bases are shared with TRBD2. In germline, CDR1 is SEHNR, CDR2 FQNEAQ (reference sequence). The CDR3 spans 14 residues. V dropped 6 bases and J dropped 5; count of bases not matched to a gene: 6. CDR3 nucleotide sequence: TGTGCCAGCAGGAGCGGGGGCCCTCACAATGAGCAGTTCTTC. Its protein is CASRSGGPHNEQFF.

V and J are TRBV18 and TRBJ1-2; no clear D gene. The ends were cut back, 4 bases at V and 1 base at J, with 10 bases in the middle. Germline lookup yields CDR1 KGHSH and CDR2 LQKENI. There are 14 residues in the CDR3. CDR3 nucleotide sequence: TGTGCCAGCTCACTCCGCGGGGATAACTATGGCTACACCTTC. Residues: CASSLRGDNYGYTF.

This rearrangement joins TRBV29-1 to TRBJ2-5; possible D gene TRBD2, 6 bases. V lost 7 bases and J 10 bases, leaving 13 bases between the germline ends. Germline values: CDR1 SQVTM, CDR2 ANQGSEA. The CDR3 spans 10 residues. The CDR3 DNA reads as TGCAGCGCCCTCCGGAGGGGCCAGTACTTC. Amino acids: CSALRRGQYF.

The CDR3 protein is CATAAYTDTQYF. CDR3 in DNA: TGTGCCACAGCGGCTTACACAGATACGCAGTATTTT. This chain joins TRBV19 and TRBJ2-3, with a tentative D call TRBD2 (5 bases). The CDR3 consists of 12 residues. The V end was cut by 10 bases, the J end by 2 bases, with 10 bases between. Per germline, CDR1 LNHDA and CDR2 SQIVND (reference sequence).

Turning to this clone: The sample has other DNA sequences that encode this CDR3 too. The V and J genes are TRBV11-3 and TRBJ2-3; the D gene is possibly TRBD1 (5 bases). Trimming left V 6 bases short and J 0 bases short, with 10 bases between. The CDR3 contains 14 residues. From germline, CDR1 is SGHNT and CDR2 YENEEA. The CDR3 DNA is TGTGCCAGCAGTCTGACAGCTAGCACAGATACGCAGTATTTT. Its protein is CASSLTASTDTQYF.

The chain's CDR3 is CASSQDRGWGQPQHF. DNA of the CDR3: TGTGCCAGCAGCCAAGACAGGGGATGGGGTCAGCCCCAGCATTTT. The chain is built from TRBV5-5 and TRBJ1-5; TRBD1 aligns across 8 bases. The J segment lost 6 bases and the V segment lost 4 bases, leaving 9 bases of the junction unmatched. Germline CDR1 reads SGHKS; CDR2 reads YYEKEE (reference sequence). The CDR3 has 15 amino acids.

The rearrangement links TRBV28 to TRBJ2-7; 11 nucleotides match TRBD1. The CDR3 has 15 amino acids. Germline V gene data show CDR1 as MDHEN and CDR2 as SYDVKM. The V segment lost 6 bases and the J segment 2 bases; nucleotides outside the gene matches: 6. CDR3 region: CASSPAGQGAYEQYF. The CDR3 coding sequence is TGTGCCAGCAGCCCCGCGGGACAGGGGGCCTACGAGCAGTACTTC.

V and J are TRBV19 and TRBJ1-5; no definite D call. Germline-derived CDR1 and CDR2 are LNHDA and SQIVND (reference sequence). The CDR3 totals 14 residues. The V and J ends lost 6 bases and 0 bases respectively, with 9 bases between them. The CDR3 protein is CASRRHLSNQPQHF. The CDR3 nucleotides are TGTGCCAGTAGGAGACACCTTAGCAATCAGCCCCAGCATTTT.

The V and J genes are TRBV27 and TRBJ1-4; 7 bases are a match to TRBD1. From germline, CDR1 is MNHEY and CDR2 SMNVEV (reference sequence). The junction had 9 bases not matched to a gene; V was cut back by 5 bases and J by 3 bases. The CDR3 extends over 16 amino acids. CDR3 residues: CASSPYHGTANEKLFF. As DNA, the CDR3 is TGTGCCAGCAGTCCTTACCACGGGACAGCTAATGAAAAACTGTTTTTT.

In this sample, this clone turned up once. This chain joins TRBV6-5 and TRBJ2-2; possibly TRBD2 for D (7 bases). The CDR3 consists of 16 residues. Germline CDR1 MNHEY, CDR2 SVGAGI. V was trimmed by 4 bases and J by 1 base, leaving 13 bases between them. The DNA for the CDR3 is TGTGCCAGCAGTTCCTTAAGGGGGGGGAACACCGGGGAGCTGTTTTTT. This encodes CASSSLRGGNTGELFF.

The chain carries TRBV14 and TRBJ1-6; D is unresolved. Germline values: CDR1 SGHDN, CDR2 FVKESK. With 3 bases removed from V and 9 bases from J, the gap between germline ends came to 6 bases. The CDR3 contains 12 residues. CDR3: CASSQFSSPLHF. CDR3 DNA sequence: TGTGCCAGCAGCCAGTTCAGTTCACCCCTCCACTTT.

This clone was seen once. This chain links TRBV29-1 with TRBJ2-1, with D uncertain. There are 14 residues in the CDR3. Germline assignment: CDR1 SQVTM and CDR2 ANQGSEA. V was clipped by 0 bases and J by 8 bases, with 14 bases between them. The CDR3 sequence is CSVEDGWVADEQFF. CDR3 DNA sequence: TGCAGCGTTGAAGATGGATGGGTGGCGGATGAGCAGTTCTTC.

DNA for the CDR3: TGTGCCAGCAGTTTGGGGACAGTCCCTTCCTACGAGCAGTACTTC. It yields the protein CASSLGTVPSYEQYF. The chain joins TRBV7-3 to TRBJ2-7, with 7 bases that match TRBD1. The CDR3 runs 15 residues. Per germline, CDR1 SGHTA and CDR2 FQGTGA. The V and J ends lost 6 bases and 1 base, in that order; junction bases with no gene match: 9.

This chain links TRBV5-6 with TRBJ2-7; unclear D gene. Between the trimmed V and J ends, which lost 2 bases and 2 bases, there was a span of 8 bases. Germline CDR1 and CDR2: SGHDT and YYEEEE. This CDR3 is built from 13 residues. For the CDR3, the DNA is TGTGCCAGCAGCTTCCCCCCGGCCTACGAGCAGTACTTC. This translates into CASSFPPAYEQYF. Based on the CDR3 plus reference TRBV5-6 and TRBJ2-7, the full variable domain is DAGVTQSPTHLIKTRGQQVTLRCSPKSGHDTVSWYQQALGQGPQFIFQYYEEEERQRGNFPDRFSGHQFPNYSSELNVNALLLGDSALYLCASSFPPAYEQYFGPGTRLTVT.

The chain carries TRBV4-2 and TRBJ2-5; D is perhaps TRBD2 (5 bases). CDR3 length: 15 residues. V shed 0 bases and J shed 5 bases, with 13 bases lying between them. Germline CDR1 LGHNA, CDR2 YNFKEQ. CDR3 sequence reads: CASSQEAPGSETQYF. The DNA of the CDR3 is TGTGCCAGCAGCCAAGAGGCCCCGGGGTCGGAGACCCAGTACTTC.

This rearrangement joins TRBV15 to TRBJ1-1; D ambiguous. This CDR3 is 13 amino acids long. Trimming cost V 5 bases and J 6 bases, with 13 bases left between them. Germline V gene lookup returns CDR1 LNHNV and CDR2 YYDKDF (reference sequence). CDR3 residues: CATSGLLRSEAFF. CDR3 nucleotides: TGTGCCACCAGCGGCTTACTGCGGTCTGAAGCTTTCTTT.

CDR3 sequence reads: CASSQTSGTSYEQYF. CDR3 DNA: TGTGCCAGCTCGCAGACTAGCGGGACTTCCTACGAGCAGTACTTC. The chain uses TRBV18 and TRBJ2-7; 11 nucleotides agree with TRBD2. Germline CDR1 reads KGHSH; CDR2 reads LQKENI. This CDR3 is 15 amino acids long. With V trimmed by 6 bases and J by 1 base, 5 bases remained unmatched.

V gene TRBV10-3 combines with J gene TRBJ2-3, with a weak D call TRBD2 (7 bases). This CDR3 spans 14 amino acids. Per the germline V gene, CDR1 is ENHRY and CDR2 is SYGVKD. Trimming took 11 bases from V and 4 from J, leaving 19 bases between them. The CDR3 spells CAVQKGGGSDTQYF. In DNA form, the CDR3 reads TGTGCCGTTCAAAAGGGGGGAGGGTCAGATACGCAGTATTTT.

CDR3: CASSSGGYGYTF. The CDR3 DNA sequence: TGTGCCAGCAGTTCAGGGGGCTATGGCTACACCTTC. The V gene is TRBV6-2 or TRBV6-3, the J gene TRBJ1-2, with 7 bases matching TRBD1. This CDR3 spans 12 amino acids. J was trimmed by 4 bases and V by 4 bases; bases with no gene match: 0. Germline loops: CDR1 MNHEY, CDR2 SVGEGT.

The chain couples TRBV5-1 to TRBJ2-4, with 8 bases fitting TRBD1. The CDR3 is 14 amino acids. V trimming: 4 bases; J trimming: 7 bases; junction bases outside the gene matches: 7. Germline V gene data show CDR1 as SGHRS and CDR2 as YFSETQ. The CDR3, as DNA: TGCGCCAGCAGCGACCAGGGGGCAGGGAACATTCAGTACTTC. Translation: CASSDQGAGNIQYF.

With respect to this clone: The junction and the germline gene differ at one end; a read error may be behind it. V gene TRBV7-7 combines with J gene TRBJ2-1, with D tentatively TRBD2 (5 bases). The CDR3 has 13 residues. The germline V gene has CDR1 SSHAT and CDR2 FNYEAQ (reference sequence). The CDR3 nucleotides read TGTGCTAGCAGGCCTGCTGGAGGCAATGAGCAGTTCTTC. Translation gives CASRPAGGNEQFF.

This clone was found a few times. The CDR3 DNA is TGTGCCAGTAGTAGGGGGACAGGGGTTGCTAATTCACCCCTCCACTTT. Amino acids: CASSRGTGVANSPLHF. The chain joins TRBV19 to TRBJ1-6, with 10 positions matching TRBD1. After removal of 4 bases from V and 6 bases from J, the junction contained 6 bases not matched to a gene. The CDR3 has 16 residues. Germline loops: CDR1 LNHDA, CDR2 SQIVND (reference sequence).

This clone was picked up a small number of times. The chain uses TRBV7-9 and TRBJ1-2, with D possibly being TRBD1 (5 bases). The germline V gene encodes CDR1 SEHNR and CDR2 FQNEAQ (reference sequence). The CDR3 runs 12 residues. The ends were cut back, 2 bases at V and 6 bases at J, with 7 bases in the middle. CDR3 sequence (DNA): TGTGCCAGCAGCTTAAGGGGTCATGGCTACACCTTC. It encodes CASSLRGHGYTF.

The chain has TRBV18 and TRBJ2-6; 9 bases fit TRBD1. V shed 6 bases, J shed 0 bases, and the junction held 12 bases outside the gene matches. Germline CDR1 is KGHSH and CDR2 is LQKENI. There are 19 residues in the CDR3. CDR3 DNA sequence: TGTGCCAGCTCCGGTATGCCGGGACAGGGTTCCTCTGGGGCCAACGTCCTGACTTTC. Amino acids: CASSGMPGQGSSGANVLTF.

The V and J genes are TRBV13 and TRBJ1-1; perhaps TRBD1 as D (6 bases). The CDR3 extends over 14 amino acids. Germline loops: CDR1 PRHDT, CDR2 FYEKMQ (reference sequence). V was pared by 5 bases and J by 0 bases, with 10 bases between. The CDR3 is CASSLTGMNTEAFF. DNA for the CDR3: TGTGCCAGCAGCCTTACAGGGATGAACACTGAAGCTTTCTTT.

The chain carries TRBV6-6 and TRBJ1-2; D remains ambiguous. Trimming stripped 5 bases from V and 1 base from J, with 8 bases between. CDR3 size: 13 residues. Germline values: CDR1 MNHNY, CDR2 SVGAGI (reference sequence). The CDR3 region has the DNA TGTGCCAGCAGTCCCGACATTAACTATGGCTACACCTTC. It translates to CASSPDINYGYTF.

The CDR3 nucleotides are TGTGCCAGCAGCCGAGCCGCTAAGCATGAGCAGTTCTTC. Protein: CASSRAAKHEQFF. V and J are TRBV6-5 and TRBJ2-1, with D unresolved. Between the trimmed V and J ends, which lost 6 bases and 8 bases, there was a span of 14 bases. The CDR3 consists of 13 residues. Germline CDR1 is MNHEY and CDR2 is SVGAGI.

This chain links TRBV7-9 with TRBJ1-4; D remains unclear. Between the trimmed V and J ends, which lost 5 bases and 5 bases, there was a span of 12 bases. Germline V gives CDR1 SEHNR, CDR2 FQNEAQ (reference sequence). This CDR3 comprises 14 residues. The CDR3 sequence is CASSPIAPNEKLFF. The CDR3 DNA reads TGTGCCAGCAGCCCAATAGCACCGAATGAAAAACTGTTTTTT.

This clone was picked up one time. This chain joins TRBV10-3 and TRBJ1-1; a weak D match, TRBD1 (6 bases). Germline CDR1 is ENHRY and CDR2 is SYGVKD. Trimming removed 2 bases from V and 5 bases from J, with 15 bases in between. This CDR3 spans 15 amino acids. The CDR3 region is CAISELQGRNTEAFF. For the CDR3, the DNA is TGTGCCATCAGTGAGCTGCAGGGGCGCAATACTGAAGCTTTCTTT.

The V call is TRBV6-5, the J call TRBJ2-7; TRBD2 matches 7 bases. V was clipped by 2 bases and J by 2 bases; unmatched bases: 9. Germline V gene lookup returns CDR1 MNHEY and CDR2 SVGAGI. The CDR3 covers 16 residues. CDR3 residues: CASSYGGDRVAYEQYF. The CDR3 nucleotides read TGTGCCAGCAGTTACGGGGGGGATAGAGTGGCCTACGAGCAGTACTTC.